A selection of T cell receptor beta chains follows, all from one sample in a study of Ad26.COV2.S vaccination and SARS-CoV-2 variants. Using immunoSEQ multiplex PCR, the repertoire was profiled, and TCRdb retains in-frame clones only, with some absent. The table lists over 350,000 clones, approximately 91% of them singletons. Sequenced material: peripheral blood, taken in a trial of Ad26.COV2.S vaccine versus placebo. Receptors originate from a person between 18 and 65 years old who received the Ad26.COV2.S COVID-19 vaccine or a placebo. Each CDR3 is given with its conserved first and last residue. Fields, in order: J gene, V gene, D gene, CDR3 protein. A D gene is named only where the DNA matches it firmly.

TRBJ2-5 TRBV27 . CASRGTSVATQYF
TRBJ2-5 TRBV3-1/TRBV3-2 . CASSQEGHLQETQYF
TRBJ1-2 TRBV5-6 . CASIGSQGDGYTF
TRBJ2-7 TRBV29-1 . CSVAGRSSYEQYF
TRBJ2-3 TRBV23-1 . CASSQPCGRDTQYF
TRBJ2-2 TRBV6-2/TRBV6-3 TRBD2 CASSYPGGINTGELFF
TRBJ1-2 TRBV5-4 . CASSPVGPNGYTF
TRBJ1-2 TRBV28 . CASSVQANYGYTF
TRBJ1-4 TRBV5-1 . CASSAQGAVATNEKLFF
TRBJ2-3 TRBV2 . CASSEDAGATDTQYF
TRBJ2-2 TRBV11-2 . CASSLVYRGELFF
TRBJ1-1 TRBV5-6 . CASSFLQGPNTEAFF
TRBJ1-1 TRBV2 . CASSDSRLTEAFF
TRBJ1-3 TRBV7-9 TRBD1 CASRTRDRGKSSGNTIYF
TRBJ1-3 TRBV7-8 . CASSPKGLSSGNTIYF
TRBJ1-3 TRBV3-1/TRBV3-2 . CASSTQGPGNTIYF
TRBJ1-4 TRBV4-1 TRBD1 CASSLRGTGGIGKLFF
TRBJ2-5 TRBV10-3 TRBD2 CAISDSGGALPQETQYF
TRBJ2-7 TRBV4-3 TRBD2 CASSQAPLAGENDEQYF
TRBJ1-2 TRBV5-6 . CASFRVGLSGYTF
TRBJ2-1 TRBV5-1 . CASTSPDLSYNEQFF
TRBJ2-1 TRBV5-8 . CASSLYNEQFF
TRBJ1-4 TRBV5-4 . CASAPWGSSNEKLFF
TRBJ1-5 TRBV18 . CASSQGDGDNQPQHF
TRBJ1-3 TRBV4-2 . CASSQDPGGHGNTIYF
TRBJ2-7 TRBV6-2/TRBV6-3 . CASSFPGGGSYEQYF
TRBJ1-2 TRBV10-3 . CAISEGLSGCTF
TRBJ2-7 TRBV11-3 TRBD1 CASSTTGGYEQYF
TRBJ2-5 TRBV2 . CASSVQRSETQYF
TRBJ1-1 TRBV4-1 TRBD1 CASSLYRGEGTEAFF
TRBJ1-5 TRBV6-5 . CASSFRGENQPQHF
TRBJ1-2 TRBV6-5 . CASRRGGTTNYGYTF
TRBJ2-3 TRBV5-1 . CASSLAGADTQYF
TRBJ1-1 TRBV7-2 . CASSVGSPEAFF
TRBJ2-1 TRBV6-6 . CASSPPGALNNEQFF
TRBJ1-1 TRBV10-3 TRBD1 CAISESPGGGTEAFF
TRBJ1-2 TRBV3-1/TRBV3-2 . CASSQDRASLSYTF
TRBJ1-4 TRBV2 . CASMGVGTNEKLFF
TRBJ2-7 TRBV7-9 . CASSLDHYEQYF
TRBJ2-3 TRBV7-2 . CASSPLMSADTQYF
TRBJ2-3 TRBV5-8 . CASSLYGTDTQYF
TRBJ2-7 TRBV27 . CASRPIAGTDHYEQYF